The 3 T cell receptor beta chains below all came from one sample that was sequenced in a study of Ad26.COV2.S vaccination and SARS-CoV-2 variants. Treatment of the sample: 15 to 20 received Ad26.COV2.S at low or high dose, single or two shots; five or six received placebo; per-sample allocation not given. All samples were drawn on day 63, counting from the first vaccine or placebo injection. Method: immunoSEQ multiplex PCR; TCRdb's copy keeps in-frame clones and lacks some. The table lists 350,000 to 500,000 clones, approximately 90% of them singletons. This specimen consisted of peripheral blood, obtained in a trial of Ad26.COV2.S vaccine versus placebo. The source is a person between 18 and 59 years old who received the Ad26.COV2.S COVID-19 vaccine or a placebo.

This clone was observed once. This chain links TRBV21-1 with TRBJ1-6; the table's D gene call, TRBD1, was not cross checked with the DNA. TRBV21-1 is annotated as a pseudogene. CDR3 length: 16 residues. CDR3 protein: CASSGGRANCGSPLHF. The CDR3, as DNA: TGTGCCAGCAGCGGCGGCAGGGCGAACTGTGGTTCACCCCTCCACTTT.

This chain joins TRBV7-6 and TRBJ2-7, with a tentative D call TRBD2 (5 bases). V gave up 5 bases and J gave up 2 bases, with 13 bases separating them. Germline loops: CDR1 SGHVS, CDR2 FNYEAQ. The CDR3 loop spans 14 amino acids. CDR3: CASSPYGGAYEQYF. In DNA, the CDR3 is TGTGCCAGCAGCCCATACGGAGGAGCCTACGAGCAGTACTTC.

The V and J genes are TRBV28 and TRBJ1-2, with D perhaps TRBD1 (6 bases). The CDR3 consists of 14 residues. Germline values: CDR1 MDHEN, CDR2 SYDVKM. The V gene lost 0 bases and the J gene lost 3 bases, with 8 bases spanning the gap. This chain's CDR3 is CASSLWGGYYGYTF. CDR3 sequence (DNA): TGTGCCAGCAGTTTATGGGGGGGCTACTATGGCTACACCTTC.